What follows are 8 T cell receptor beta chains derived from one specimen sequenced in a study of OX40 agonist ivuxolimab in advanced cancers. Sequenced by immunoSEQ multiplex PCR; TCRdb stores in-frame clones only, minus some. Here the sample spans around 85,000 clones, more than 80% being singletons. The sample here was CD4+ or CD8+ T cells sorted from blood, taken in a trial of the OX40 agonist ivuxolimab. Source of these receptors: an adult with an advanced solid tumor such as melanoma, head and neck, liver or kidney cancer.

The chain links TRBV5-1 to TRBJ2-7; weak D call: TRBD1 (6 bases). The V end was cut by 1 base, the J end by 0 bases, with 8 bases between. This CDR3 comprises 14 residues. Germline assignment: CDR1 SGHRS and CDR2 YFSETQ. The CDR3: CASSLQGSSYEQYF. CDR3 bases: TGCGCCAGCAGCTTGCAGGGGAGCTCCTACGAGCAGTACTTC.

The V and J genes are TRBV28 and TRBJ2-5; possibly TRBD1 for D (6 bases). CDR3 length: 12 residues. The germline CDR1 and CDR2 sequences are MDHEN and SYDVKM. The V end lost 7 bases, the J end lost 11 bases, and 17 bases lay between the germline ends. The CDR3 nucleotides read TGTGCCAGCACCTCCTACAGGGCTCGGCAGTACTTC. Amino acids: CASTSYRARQYF.

The V gene is TRBV18, the J gene TRBJ2-5, with 9 bases that match TRBD2. V was pared by 8 bases and J by 1 base, with 8 bases of the junction left unmatched. Germline CDR1 and CDR2: KGHSH and LQKENI. The CDR3 totals 15 residues. The chain's CDR3 is CASQAGGGFQETQYF. The CDR3 DNA follows: TGTGCCAGCCAAGCGGGAGGAGGATTCCAAGAGACCCAGTACTTC. Full variable domain (remainder filled in from reference TRBV18 and TRBJ2-5): NAGVMQNPRHLVRRRGQEARLRCSPMKGHSHVYWYRQLPEEGLKFMVYLQKENIIDESGMPKERFSAEFPKEGPSILRIQQVVRGDSAAYFCASQAGGGFQETQYFGPGTRLLVL.

This chain joins TRBV5-1 and TRBJ2-7; TRBD2 matches at 11 bases. Germline-derived CDR1 and CDR2 are SGHRS and YFSETQ. The junction had 5 bases not matched to a gene; V was cut back by 3 bases and J by 6 bases. The CDR3 length is 14 residues. DNA of the CDR3: TGCGCCAGCAGCTCGACTAGCGGGATGGGCGAGCAGTACTTC. This sequence encodes CASSSTSGMGEQYF.

The chain combines TRBV28 with TRBJ1-5; D remains ambiguous. V was clipped by 4 bases and J by 2 bases, with 12 bases between them. This CDR3 spans 15 amino acids. From germline, CDR1 is MDHEN and CDR2 SYDVKM. CDR3 coding DNA: TGTGCCAGCAGTTACCTGTCCGGTCGCAATCAGCCCCAGCATTTT. It is translated as CASSYLSGRNQPQHF. Supplemented by reference TRBV28 and TRBJ1-5, the full variable domain reads DVKVTQSSRYLVKRTGEKVFLECVQDMDHENMFWYRQDPGLGLRLIYFSYDVKMKEKGDIPEGYSVSREKKERFSLILESASTNQTSMYLCASSYLSGRNQPQHFGDGTRLSIL.

CDR3 amino acids: CASSERSSRSTEAFF. For the CDR3, the DNA is TGTGCCAGCAGTGAAAGGTCGAGCAGAAGCACTGAAGCTTTCTTT. The J gene is TRBJ1-1, the V gene TRBV2, with D unresolved. V shed 2 bases and J shed 4 bases, with 14 bases lying between them. This CDR3 has 15 residues. The germline V gene has CDR1 SNHLY and CDR2 FYNNEI.

V is TRBV2 and J is TRBJ2-1; 7 bases fit TRBD2. Germline CDR1 and CDR2: SNHLY and FYNNEI. This CDR3 contains 12 residues. The V segment lost 7 bases and the J segment 5 bases; nucleotides outside the gene matches: 2. The CDR3 region is CASTGLHNEQFF. CDR3 nucleotides: TGTGCCAGCACGGGACTACACAATGAGCAGTTCTTC.

This chain joins TRBV18 and TRBJ2-3; D is perhaps TRBD2 (7 bases). V was pared by 2 bases and J by 2 bases, with 11 bases between. The CDR3 spans 15 residues. The germline V gene encodes CDR1 KGHSH and CDR2 LQKENI. The CDR3: CASSPRGGATDTQYF. For the CDR3, the DNA is TGTGCCAGCTCACCAAGAGGGGGGGCCACAGATACGCAGTATTTT.